The 8 T cell receptor beta chains presented below share a single source sample, sequenced in a study of technical replicates of blood from several donors. The data were produced by immunoSEQ multiplex PCR, yet TCRdb's version contains in-frame clones alone and is incomplete. The table shows approximately 73,000 clones, with 95% occurring only once. The sequencing sample was made of T cells isolated from PBMCs. Receptors originate from a human donor in good health.

The CDR3 loop reads CASSLARGQGTSEAFF. CDR3 DNA: TGTGCCAGCAGCTTAGCAAGGGGCCAGGGAACGTCTGAAGCTTTCTTT. The chain is built from TRBV7-9 and TRBJ1-1, with D maybe TRBD1 (5 bases). Trimming shortened V by 0 bases and J by 6 bases, and 17 bases separated the two germline ends. The CDR3 consists of 16 residues. From germline, CDR1 is SEHNR and CDR2 FQNEAQ (reference sequence).

V is TRBV11-3 and J is TRBJ1-1, with D perhaps TRBD1 (6 bases). The V end was cut by 4 bases, the J end by 7 bases, with 13 bases between. Per the germline V gene, CDR1 is SGHNT and CDR2 is YENEEA. The CDR3 spans 13 residues. CDR3 sequence: CASSSQGGDEAFF. The DNA of the CDR3 is TGTGCCAGCAGCTCCCAAGGGGGGGATGAAGCTTTCTTT.

The chain couples TRBV25-1 to TRBJ1-2; 8 bases align to TRBD1. The CDR3 totals 14 residues. The trim removed 6 bases at V and 2 bases at J, leaving 5 bases unmatched. Germline V lookup: CDR1 MGHDK, CDR2 SYGVNS. CDR3 protein: CASRGTGLNYGYTF. The CDR3 coding sequence is TGTGCCAGCAGGGGGACAGGCTTAAACTATGGCTACACCTTC.

This sequence joins TRBV10-3 and TRBJ2-1; 7 nucleotides line up with TRBD2. V lost 7 bases and J lost 5; bases outside the gene matches: 14. The CDR3 contains 16 residues. The germline CDR1 and CDR2 sequences are ENHRY and SYGVKD. The CDR3 protein is CAINQDPGGRNNEQFF. The CDR3, as DNA: TGTGCCATCAATCAGGACCCGGGGGGAAGAAACAATGAGCAGTTCTTC.

This chain uses TRBV29-1 with TRBJ2-7; D is unclear. Trimming removed 4 bases from V and 2 bases from J, with 12 bases in between. Looked up from germline, CDR1 is SQVTM and CDR2 is ANQGSEA. This CDR3 region has 13 residues. CDR3 loop: CSVAWRLTYEQYF. CDR3 nucleotide sequence: TGCAGCGTTGCTTGGCGGCTGACCTACGAGCAGTACTTC.

The rearrangement joins TRBV5-1 to TRBJ2-3, with 9 positions matching TRBD1. CDR1 and CDR2 (germline): SGHRS, YFSETQ. Trimming removed 3 bases from V and 2 bases from J; junction bases left unmatched: 4. CDR3 size: 15 residues. CDR3 sequence (DNA): TGCGCCAGCAGCTACGGGACAGGGAACACAGATACGCAGTATTTT. Translating it yields CASSYGTGNTDTQYF.

The gene calls are TRBV4-2 and TRBJ2-1; TRBD2 aligns across 9 bases. Germline V lookup: CDR1 LGHNA, CDR2 YNFKEQ. The CDR3 loop spans 16 amino acids. The junction had 9 bases not matched to a gene; V was cut back by 1 base and J by 8 bases. DNA of the CDR3: TGTGCCAGCAGCCAAGGCTTCTCGGGACTAGCCCATGAGCAGTTCTTC. This gives the protein CASSQGFSGLAHEQFF.

This chain connects TRBV11-2 to TRBJ2-4; D is possibly TRBD1 (6 bases). Trimming removed 5 bases from V and 8 bases from J, with 19 bases in between. The CDR3 sequence is 15 residues long. Germline loops: CDR1 SGHAT, CDR2 FQNNGV. CDR3 nucleotides: TGTGCCAGCAGCCCAACTGACTATGGGGGCCACATTCAGTACTTC. This encodes CASSPTDYGGHIQYF.